This T cell receptor beta chain is drawn from a study of T cell changes during pregnancy in multiple sclerosis. V lost 6 bases to trimming and J lost 4 bases; unmatched junction nucleotides: 6. CDR3 length: 14 residues. Germline V gene data show CDR1 as MDHEN and CDR2 as SYDVKM. Sequenced by immunoSEQ multiplex PCR; TCRdb stores in-frame clones only, minus some. The data hold about 60,000 clones, with around 91% observed a single time. The sequencing used peripheral blood, collected in the second trimester of pregnancy. The clonotype was recovered from a female donor in good health, enrolled as a control in a pregnancy study. V usage is TRBV28 and J usage is TRBJ2-7; 10 nucleotides align to TRBD2. CDR3 sequence reads: CASRDSGRMYEQYF. The CDR3 DNA follows: TGTGCCAGCAGAGATAGCGGGAGGATGTACGAGCAGTACTTC.